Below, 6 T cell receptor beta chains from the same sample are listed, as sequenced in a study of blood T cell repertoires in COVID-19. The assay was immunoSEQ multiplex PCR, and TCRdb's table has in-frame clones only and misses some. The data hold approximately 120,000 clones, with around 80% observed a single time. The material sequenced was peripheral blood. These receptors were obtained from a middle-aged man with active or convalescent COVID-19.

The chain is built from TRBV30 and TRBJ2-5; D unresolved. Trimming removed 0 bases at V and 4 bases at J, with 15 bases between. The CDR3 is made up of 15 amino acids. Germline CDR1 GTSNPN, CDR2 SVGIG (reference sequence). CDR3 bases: TGTGCCTGGAGTGTTGGAACCCAGCCAGGAGAGACCCAGTACTTC. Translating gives CAWSVGTQPGETQYF. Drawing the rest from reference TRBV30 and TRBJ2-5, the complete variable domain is SQTIHQWPATLVQPVGSPLSLECTVEGTSNPNLYWYRQAAGRGLQLLFYSVGIGQISSEVPQNLSASRPQDRQFILSSKKLLLSDSGFYLCAWSVGTQPGETQYFGPGTRLLVL.

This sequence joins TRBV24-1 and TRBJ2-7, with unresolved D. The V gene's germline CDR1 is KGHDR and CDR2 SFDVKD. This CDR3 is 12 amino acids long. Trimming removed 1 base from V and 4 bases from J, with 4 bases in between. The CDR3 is CATSDFGYEQYF. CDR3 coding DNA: TGTGCCACCAGTGATTTCGGTTACGAGCAGTACTTC.

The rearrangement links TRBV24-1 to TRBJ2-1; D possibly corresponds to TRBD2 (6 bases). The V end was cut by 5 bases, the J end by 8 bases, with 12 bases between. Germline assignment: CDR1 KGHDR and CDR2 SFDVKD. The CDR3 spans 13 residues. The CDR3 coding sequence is TGTGCCACCAGTGCCGAGGGGAGGCATGAGCAGTTCTTC. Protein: CATSAEGRHEQFF.

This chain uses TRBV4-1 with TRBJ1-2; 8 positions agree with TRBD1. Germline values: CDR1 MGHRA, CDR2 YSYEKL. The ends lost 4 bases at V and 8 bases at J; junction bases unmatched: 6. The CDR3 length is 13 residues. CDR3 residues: CASSPRGPQGYTF. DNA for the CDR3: TGCGCCAGCAGCCCCAGGGGGCCTCAGGGCTACACCTTC.

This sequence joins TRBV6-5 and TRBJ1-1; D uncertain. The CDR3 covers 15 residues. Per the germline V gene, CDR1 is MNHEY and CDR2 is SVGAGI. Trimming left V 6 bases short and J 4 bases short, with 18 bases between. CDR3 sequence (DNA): TGTGCCAGCAGAACGGCTTTTGAATCGGGCACTGAAGCTTTCTTT. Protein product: CASRTAFESGTEAFF.

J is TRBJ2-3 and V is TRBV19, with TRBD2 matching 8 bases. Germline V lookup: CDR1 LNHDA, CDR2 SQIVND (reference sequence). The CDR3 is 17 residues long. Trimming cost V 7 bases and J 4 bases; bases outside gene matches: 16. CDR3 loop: CASTSRGGGSFADTQYF. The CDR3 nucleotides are TGTGCCAGTACTTCACGGGGGGGCGGGAGTTTCGCAGATACGCAGTATTTT. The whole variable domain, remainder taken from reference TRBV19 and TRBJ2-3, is DGGITQSPKYLFRKEGQNVTLSCEQNLNHDAMYWYRQDPGQGLRLIYYSQIVNDFQKGDIAEGYSVSREKKESFPLTVTSAQKNPTAFYLCASTSRGGGSFADTQYFGPGTRLTVL.